The text below deals with one T cell receptor (beta chain). Its antigen is as yet unknown. The sample originates from a study of T cells after yellow fever vaccination. A single record per CDR3 protein comes from TCRdb applying MiXCR to the 5' RACE reads. The sample lists about 550,000 distinct CDR3 sequences, less than 20% occurring once. Study findings and constraints: FACS-sorted repertoires might harbor abundant contaminating clonotypes from the bulk population. Primary-vaccination clones mostly resurfaced post-booster (about 96% CD4, 85% to 90% CD8).

The length of the CDR3 is 15 residues. With 6 bases clipped from V and 3 bases from J, the junction kept 8 bases outside the gene matches. From germline, CDR1 is DFQATT and CDR2 SNEGSKA (reference sequence). Sample: PBMCs, taken 15 days after the yellow fever booster vaccination. The chain recombines TRBV20-1 with TRBJ2-3, with TRBD2 matching 11 bases. This receptor was obtained from a man younger than 40 who received the YFV17D yellow fever vaccine. CDR3 region: CSAPTSGRTTDTQYF. The CDR3 DNA is TGCAGTGCCCCCACTAGCGGGAGAACGACAGATACGCAGTATTTT.